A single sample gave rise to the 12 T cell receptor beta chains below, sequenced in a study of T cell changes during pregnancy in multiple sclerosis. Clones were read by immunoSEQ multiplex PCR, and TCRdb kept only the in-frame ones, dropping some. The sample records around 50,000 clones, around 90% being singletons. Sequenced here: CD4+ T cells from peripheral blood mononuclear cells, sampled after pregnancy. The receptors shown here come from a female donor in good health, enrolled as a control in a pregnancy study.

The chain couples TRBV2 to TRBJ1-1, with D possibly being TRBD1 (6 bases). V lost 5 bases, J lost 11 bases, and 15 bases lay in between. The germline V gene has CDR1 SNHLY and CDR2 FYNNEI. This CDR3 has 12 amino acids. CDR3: CASSNTGSGAFF. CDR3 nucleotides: TGTGCCAGCAGTAACACAGGGTCTGGGGCTTTCTTT.

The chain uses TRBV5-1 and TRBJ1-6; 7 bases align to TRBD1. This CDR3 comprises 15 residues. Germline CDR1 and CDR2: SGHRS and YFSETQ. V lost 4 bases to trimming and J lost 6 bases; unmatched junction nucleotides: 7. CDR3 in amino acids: CASSTGQSPNSPLHF. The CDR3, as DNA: TGCGCCAGCAGCACGGGACAGAGTCCTAATTCACCCCTCCACTTT.

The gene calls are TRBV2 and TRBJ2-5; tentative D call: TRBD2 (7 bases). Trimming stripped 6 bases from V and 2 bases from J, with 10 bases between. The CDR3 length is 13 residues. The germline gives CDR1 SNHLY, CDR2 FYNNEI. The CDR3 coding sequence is TGTGCCAGCAGGGGAGGGACACAAGAGACCCAGTACTTC. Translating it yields CASRGGTQETQYF.

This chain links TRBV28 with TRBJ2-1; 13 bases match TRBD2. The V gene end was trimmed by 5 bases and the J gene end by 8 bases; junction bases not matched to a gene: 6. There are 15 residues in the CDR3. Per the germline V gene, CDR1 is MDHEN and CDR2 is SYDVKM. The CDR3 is CASSAGTSGAHEQFF. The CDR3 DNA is TGTGCCAGCAGTGCCGGGACTAGCGGGGCTCATGAGCAGTTCTTC.

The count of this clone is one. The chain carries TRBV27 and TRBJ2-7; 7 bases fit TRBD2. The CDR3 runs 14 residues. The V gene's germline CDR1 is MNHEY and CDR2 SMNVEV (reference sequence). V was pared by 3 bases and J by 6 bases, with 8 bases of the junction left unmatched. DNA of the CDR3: TGTGCCAGCAGTTTGCTGGGAGGGGCATCCGAGCAGTACTTC. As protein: CASSLLGGASEQYF.

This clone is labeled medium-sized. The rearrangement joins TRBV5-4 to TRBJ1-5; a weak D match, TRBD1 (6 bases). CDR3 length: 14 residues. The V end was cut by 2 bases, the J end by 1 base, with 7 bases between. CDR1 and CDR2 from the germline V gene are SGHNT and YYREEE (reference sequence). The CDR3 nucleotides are TGTGCCAGCAGCTTCCAGGGGAGCAATCAGCCCCAGCATTTT. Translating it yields CASSFQGSNQPQHF.

CDR3 amino acids: CASTAAGANYGYTF. In nucleotides, the CDR3 is TGTGCCAGCACCGCGGCGGGAGCTAACTATGGCTACACCTTC. The chain employs TRBV7-9 and TRBJ1-2, with unresolved D. The CDR3 is 14 residues long. The V gene's germline CDR1 is SEHNR and CDR2 FQNEAQ (reference sequence). The V end lost 7 bases, the J end lost 0 bases, and 12 bases lay between the germline ends.

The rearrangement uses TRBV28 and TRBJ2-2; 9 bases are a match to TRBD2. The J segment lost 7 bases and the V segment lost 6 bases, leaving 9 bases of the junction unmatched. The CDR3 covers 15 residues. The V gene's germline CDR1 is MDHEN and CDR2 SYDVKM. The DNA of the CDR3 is TGTGCCAGCAGCCGCGGCGGGAGGGCCCTCGGGGAGCTGTTTTTT. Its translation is CASSRGGRALGELFF. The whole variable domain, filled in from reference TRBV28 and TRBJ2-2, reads DVKVTQSSRYLVKRTGEKVFLECVQDMDHENMFWYRQDPGLGLRLIYFSYDVKMKEKGDIPEGYSVSREKKERFSLILESASTNQTSMYLCASSRGGRALGELFFGEGSRLTVL.

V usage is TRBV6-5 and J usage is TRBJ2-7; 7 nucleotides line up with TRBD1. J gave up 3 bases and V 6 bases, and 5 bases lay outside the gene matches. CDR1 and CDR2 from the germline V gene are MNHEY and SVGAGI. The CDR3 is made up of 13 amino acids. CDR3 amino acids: CASSTGTVYEQYF. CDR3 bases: TGTGCCAGCAGCACCGGGACAGTCTACGAGCAGTACTTC.

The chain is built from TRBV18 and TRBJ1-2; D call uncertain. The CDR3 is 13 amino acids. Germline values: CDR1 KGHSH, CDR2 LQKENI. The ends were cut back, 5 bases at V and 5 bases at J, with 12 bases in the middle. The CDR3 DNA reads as TGTGCCAGCTCAGCTTCCGCGGATTATGGCTACACCTTC. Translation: CASSASADYGYTF. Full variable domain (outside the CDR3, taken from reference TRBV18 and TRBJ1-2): NAGVMQNPRHLVRRRGQEARLRCSPMKGHSHVYWYRQLPEEGLKFMVYLQKENIIDESGMPKERFSAEFPKEGPSILRIQQVVRGDSAAYFCASSASADYGYTFGSGTRLTVV.

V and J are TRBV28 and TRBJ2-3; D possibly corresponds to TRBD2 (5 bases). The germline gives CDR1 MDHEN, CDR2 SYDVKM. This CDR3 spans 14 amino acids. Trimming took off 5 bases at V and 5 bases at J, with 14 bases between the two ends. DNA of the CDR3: TGTGCCAGCAGTCCCACCCGGACTGGAGATACGCAGTATTTT. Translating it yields CASSPTRTGDTQYF.

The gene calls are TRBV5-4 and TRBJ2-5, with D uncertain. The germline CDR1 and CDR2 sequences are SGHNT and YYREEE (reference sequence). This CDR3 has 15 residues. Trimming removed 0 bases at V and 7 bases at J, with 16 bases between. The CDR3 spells CASSLENSIERTQYF. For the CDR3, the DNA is TGTGCCAGCAGCTTGGAAAACAGTATAGAACGGACCCAGTACTTC.